This TCR beta chain is from a study of T cells in Graves' hyperthyroidism and ophthalmopathy (dated by TCRdb to between 2018 and 2021). For the wider study: Peripheral blood samples were taken at initial diagnosis, before any treatment was given. TCR V-J signatures able to tell the groups apart were searched for in a discovery cohort of more than 90 patients, of whom under 45 had Graves' ophthalmopathy and about 60 had stable Graves' hyperthyroidism. Prospective prediction of ophthalmopathy was tested in an independent validation cohort consisting of under 20 hyperthyroidism patients and some 15 patients who later progressed to ophthalmopathy. For training and testing, the 80 to 100 patients in the discovery cohort were randomly divided in a 7:3 ratio. In addition, the study compared T-cell repertoires in thyroid tissue and in blood from roughly six Graves' hyperthyroidism patients. Once sampling was done, hyperthyroidism patients were given methimazole at a starting dose of 30 mg daily, whereas ophthalmopathy patients were given high-dose intravenous methylprednisolone. The paper describes TCR Vbeta CDR3 sequencing of 120 to 150 peripheral blood samples, made up of about 41 ophthalmopathy patients, some 80 hyperthyroidism patients and some 17 progressor patients.

The full study reports these points: In cross-validation, a model built on a 13 V-J signature told ophthalmopathy apart from stable hyperthyroidism with under 90% sensitivity and roughly 83% specificity, and in testing the same model reached 80%/75%. Blood samples also contained most of the expanded thyroid clonotypes (frequency above 0.001), which suggests that blood repertoires may reflect thyroid immune responses. In validation, progression to ophthalmopathy was predicted by the model with almost 71% sensitivity and roughly 76% specificity, a median of 6.5 months before onset. Sample size was not statistically predetermined, and investigators were not blinded to group allocation.

Stable Graves' hyperthyroidism was defined as the absence of progression to ophthalmopathy over 18 months of follow-up. The hyperthyroidism patients were between 18 and 65 years old and newly diagnosed, with a disease duration of less than 2 months. Any patient with an uncontrolled infection, another autoimmune disease, pregnancy or lactation was excluded. Diagnoses were based on clinical symptoms, serum thyroxine and TRAb, thyroid ultrasound and orbital computed tomography. Ficoll-Paque density gradient centrifugation was used to isolate PBMCs from about 9 ml of fresh peripheral blood. Total RNA was extracted using Trizol reagent, and RNA quality was assessed on an Agilent 2100 Bioanalyzer. The trim is 0 bases for V and 6 bases for J, with a gap of 12 bases between the germline ends. The CDR1 and CDR2 encoded by the germline V gene (reference sequence) are DFQATT and SNEGSKA. Taken from cysteine to phenylalanine, the CDR3 has 15 residues. Left in the record is the CDR3 DNA by itself, 45 bases read in frame from the first base.

Worth noting for this clonotype: It lacks a known antigen. Base-call qualities are not available, and no considerably larger clone is one nucleotide away.

The TCR beta CDR3 regions were amplified from RNA transcripts. The first round of RT-PCR for the TCR CDR3 was performed with the HTBI primer set and the Qiagen OneStep RT-PCR kit. Libraries were constructed in a second round of multiplex PCR, after which size selection and purification were carried out. Paired-end sequencing of the libraries was performed with 100 bp reads on an Illumina HiSeq2000. Concerning the study's data processing: SOAPnuke was used to process the raw data, throwing out any read that contained adapters or uncalled bases, had a mean Phred below 15, or lacked an exact constant-primer or identifier match. High-quality paired reads were merged using COPE v1.2.5, and each unique nucleotide sequence was defined as a clonotype. MiTCR v1.1 was used to align the clonotypes against IMGT TRBV, TRBD and TRBJ reference segments. Analysis was restricted to V-J combinations with a frequency above 0.0001, which covered 99.2% of repertoires. The TCS score was defined as the ratio of F50 (clonal expansion) to E x V (chaos), calculated using BLOSUM62-based TCRdist between CDR3 peptides within each V-J. Welch's t-statistics and random forest reduced roughly 500 V-J features to roughly 13, which were used in a naive Bayes classifier (R e1071). TCRdb cleaned the public reads at Q25 with fastp, built clones with MiXCR and kept in-frame beta chains. Rows are unified per CDR3 protein, each entry keeping the most common DNA and genes. In this record, the V and J calls reflect TCRdb's handling and not the investigators' own analysis. The sample has 500,000 to 700,000 distinct CDR3 sequences on record, around 17% of them singletons. The top ten clonotypes cover 15% to 20% of the sample.

Sequenced input: blood. The V and J segments used are TRBV20-1 and TRBJ1-6; the best D guess is TRBD1, with 5 bases matching. The clonotype was recovered from a woman under 30 with Graves' hyperthyroidism. CDR3 reads: CSARDRTTANSPLHF. The nucleotide sequence is given as TGCAGTGCTAGAGATCGGACGACAGCTAATTCACCCCTCCACTTT.